This T cell receptor beta chain was identified during a study of CD8 T cells in ankylosing spondylitis. Study-level findings and limits: Among TCR beta sequences, a motif of eight highly homologous variants appeared characteristic of ankylosing spondylitis blood. Clones linked to disease were reported to show significant enrichment in matched ankylosing spondylitis synovial fluid.

This clonotype turned up a few times. Antigen: not known. CDR3 length: 17 residues. Germline loops: CDR1 SEHNR, CDR2 FQNEAQ (reference sequence). V lost 10 bases and J lost 1; bases outside the gene matches: 13. TCRdb re-called the 5' RACE reads with MiXCR, one entry per CDR3 protein. This sample has about 450,000 distinct CDR3 sequences, with approximately 26% found just once. The sequenced sample was blood, either unsorted or a sorted T cell fraction (not recorded which). The rearrangement links TRBV7-9 to TRBJ2-3; 11 nucleotides agree with TRBD2. The receptor comes from a male donor with ankylosing spondylitis. DNA for the CDR3: TGTGCCACCCATGCCCTAGCGGGAGGTAGTGGCACAGATACGCAGTATTTT. Encoded protein: CATHALAGGSGTDTQYF.